The entry below describes one T cell receptor beta chain. Its antigen is unidentified. Clones were read by immunoSEQ multiplex PCR, and TCRdb kept only the in-frame ones, dropping some. The sample yields over 35,000 clones, approximately 89% seen once. The data stem from a study of a mutant IDH1 vaccine in newly diagnosed glioma. Trimming removed 0 bases from V and 6 bases from J, with 12 bases in between. Germline CDR1 WSHSY, CDR2 SAAADI. CDR3 length equals 14 residues. Time point reported: week 5, during vaccination. The study gave 300 ug of mutant IDH1 20-mer peptide per vaccine dose, with topical imiquimod.

The chain joins TRBV10-2 to TRBJ2-7, with D uncertain. The specimen comprised PBMCs, sampled from a glioma patient whose treatment included an IDH1 peptide vaccine. The receptor comes from a man aged 45-60 years with glioma. This CDR3 is CASSESGQASEQYF. DNA of the CDR3: TGCGCCAGCAGTGAGTCGGGCCAAGCAAGCGAGCAGTACTTC.